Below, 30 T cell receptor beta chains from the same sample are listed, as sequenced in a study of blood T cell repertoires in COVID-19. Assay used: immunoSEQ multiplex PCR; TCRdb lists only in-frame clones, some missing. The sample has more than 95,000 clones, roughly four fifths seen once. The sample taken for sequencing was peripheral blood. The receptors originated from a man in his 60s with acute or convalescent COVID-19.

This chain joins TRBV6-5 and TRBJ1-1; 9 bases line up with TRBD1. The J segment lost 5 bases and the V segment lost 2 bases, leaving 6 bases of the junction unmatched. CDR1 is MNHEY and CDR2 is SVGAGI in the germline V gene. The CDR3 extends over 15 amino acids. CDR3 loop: CASSYLHRGQTEAFF. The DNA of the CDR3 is TGTGCCAGCAGTTACCTTCACAGGGGGCAAACTGAAGCTTTCTTT.

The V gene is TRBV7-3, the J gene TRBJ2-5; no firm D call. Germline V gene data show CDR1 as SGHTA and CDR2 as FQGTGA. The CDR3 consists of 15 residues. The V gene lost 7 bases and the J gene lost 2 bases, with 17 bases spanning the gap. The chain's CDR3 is CASTTRPQVQETQYF. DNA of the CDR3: TGTGCCAGCACCACAAGGCCTCAGGTTCAAGAGACCCAGTACTTC. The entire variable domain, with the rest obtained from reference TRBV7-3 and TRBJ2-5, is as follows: GAGVSQTPSNKVTEKGKYVELRCDPISGHTALYWYRQSLGQGPEFLIYFQGTGAADDSGLPNDRFFAVRPEGSVSTLKIQRTERGDSAVYLCASTTRPQVQETQYFGPGTRLLVL.

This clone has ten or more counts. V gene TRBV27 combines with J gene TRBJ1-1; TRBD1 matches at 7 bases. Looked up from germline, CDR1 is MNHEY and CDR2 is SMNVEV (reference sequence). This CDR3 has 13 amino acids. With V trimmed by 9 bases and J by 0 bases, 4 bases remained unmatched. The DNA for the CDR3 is TGTGCCAGTGGGGGACAGTTGAACACTGAAGCTTTCTTT. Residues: CASGGQLNTEAFF.

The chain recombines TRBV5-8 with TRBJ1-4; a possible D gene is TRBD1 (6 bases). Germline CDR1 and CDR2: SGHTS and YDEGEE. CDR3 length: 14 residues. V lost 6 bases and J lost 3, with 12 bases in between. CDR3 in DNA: TGTGCCAGCACCCTACAGGGATCTAATGAAAAACTGTTTTTT. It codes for CASTLQGSNEKLFF.

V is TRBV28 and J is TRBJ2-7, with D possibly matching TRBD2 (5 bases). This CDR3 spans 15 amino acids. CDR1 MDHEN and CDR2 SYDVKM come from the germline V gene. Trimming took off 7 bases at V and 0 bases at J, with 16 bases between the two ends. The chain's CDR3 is CASISGVGSSYEQYF. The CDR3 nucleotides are TGTGCCAGCATCTCTGGGGTGGGGAGCTCCTACGAGCAGTACTTC. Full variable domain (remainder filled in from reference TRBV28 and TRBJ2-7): DVKVTQSSRYLVKRTGEKVFLECVQDMDHENMFWYRQDPGLGLRLIYFSYDVKMKEKGDIPEGYSVSREKKERFSLILESASTNQTSMYLCASISGVGSSYEQYFGPGTRLTVT.

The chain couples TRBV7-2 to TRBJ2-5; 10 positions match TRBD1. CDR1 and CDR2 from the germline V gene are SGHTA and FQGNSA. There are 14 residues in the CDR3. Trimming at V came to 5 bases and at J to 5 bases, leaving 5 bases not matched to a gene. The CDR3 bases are TGTGCCAGCAGCACGGGACAGGGGTTGGAGACCCAGTACTTC. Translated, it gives CASSTGQGLETQYF.

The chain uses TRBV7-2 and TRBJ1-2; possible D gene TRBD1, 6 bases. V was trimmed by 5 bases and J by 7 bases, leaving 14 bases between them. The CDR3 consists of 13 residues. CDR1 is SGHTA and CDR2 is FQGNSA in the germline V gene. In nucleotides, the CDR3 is TGTGCCAGCAGCCCACGGACAGTTACTGGCTACACCTTC. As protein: CASSPRTVTGYTF.

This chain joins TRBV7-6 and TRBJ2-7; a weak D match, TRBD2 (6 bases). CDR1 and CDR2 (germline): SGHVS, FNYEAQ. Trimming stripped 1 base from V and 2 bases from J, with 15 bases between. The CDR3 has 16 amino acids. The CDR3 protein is CASSLGLGGDTYEQYF. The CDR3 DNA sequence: TGTGCCAGCAGCTTAGGGTTGGGCGGGGATACCTACGAGCAGTACTTC.

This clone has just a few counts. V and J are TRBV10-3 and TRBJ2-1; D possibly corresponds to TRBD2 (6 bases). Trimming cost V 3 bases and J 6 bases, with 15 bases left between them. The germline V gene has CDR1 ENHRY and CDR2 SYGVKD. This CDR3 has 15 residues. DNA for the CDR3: TGTGCCATCAGTGAATCGCCGGGAGCAGGCAATGAGCAGTTCTTC. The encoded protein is CAISESPGAGNEQFF.

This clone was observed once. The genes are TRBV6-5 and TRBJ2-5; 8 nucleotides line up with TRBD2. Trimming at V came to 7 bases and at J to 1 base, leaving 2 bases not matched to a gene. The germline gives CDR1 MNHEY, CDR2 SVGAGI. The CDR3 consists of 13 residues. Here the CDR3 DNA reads TGTGCCAGCAATGGACTAGCCCAAGAGACCCAGTACTTC. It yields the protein CASNGLAQETQYF.

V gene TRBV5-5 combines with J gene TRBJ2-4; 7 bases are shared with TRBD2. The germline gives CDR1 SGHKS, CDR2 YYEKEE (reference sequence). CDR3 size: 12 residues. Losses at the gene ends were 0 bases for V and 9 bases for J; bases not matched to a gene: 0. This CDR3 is CASSLVAGIQYF. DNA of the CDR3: TGTGCCAGCAGCTTGGTAGCGGGCATTCAGTACTTC.

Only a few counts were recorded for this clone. CDR3 bases: TGCAGTGCTAGTACAGCGAACACTGAAGCTTTCTTT. Amino acid sequence: CSASTANTEAFF. The chain carries TRBV20-1 and TRBJ1-1; D is ambiguous. V was pared by 3 bases and J by 1 base, with 6 bases between. The CDR3 extends over 12 amino acids. Germline V CDR1 and CDR2: DFQATT, SNEGSKA (reference sequence).

The CDR3, as DNA: TGTGCCAGCAGTGAGTGGCCAAATACGCAGTATTTT. It encodes CASSEWPNTQYF. This sequence joins TRBV6-1 and TRBJ2-3, with D unclear. The ends were cut back, 3 bases at V and 7 bases at J, with 8 bases in the middle. The length of the CDR3 is 12 residues. Per germline, CDR1 MNHNS and CDR2 SASEGT.

The CDR3 DNA reads as TGTGCCAGCAGACAGGGGGCGCTGTCACCCCTCCACTTT. Its translation is CASRQGALSPLHF. V gene TRBV12-3 or TRBV12-4 combines with J gene TRBJ1-6; the match to TRBD1 covers 9 bases. This CDR3 comprises 13 residues. V gave up 6 bases and J gave up 10 bases; unmatched junction bases: 4.

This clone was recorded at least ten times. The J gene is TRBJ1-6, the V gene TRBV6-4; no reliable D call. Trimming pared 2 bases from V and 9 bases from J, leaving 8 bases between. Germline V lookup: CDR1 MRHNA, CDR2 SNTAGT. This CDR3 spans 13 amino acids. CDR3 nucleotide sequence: TGTGCCAGCAGTGACGTTGAGGGTTCACCCCTCCACTTT. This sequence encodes CASSDVEGSPLHF.

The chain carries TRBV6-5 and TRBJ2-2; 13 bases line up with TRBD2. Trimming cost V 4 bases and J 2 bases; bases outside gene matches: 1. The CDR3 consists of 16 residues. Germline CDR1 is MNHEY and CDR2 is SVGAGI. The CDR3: CASSWGLAGNTGELFF. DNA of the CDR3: TGTGCCAGCAGTTGGGGACTAGCGGGAAACACCGGGGAGCTGTTTTTT.

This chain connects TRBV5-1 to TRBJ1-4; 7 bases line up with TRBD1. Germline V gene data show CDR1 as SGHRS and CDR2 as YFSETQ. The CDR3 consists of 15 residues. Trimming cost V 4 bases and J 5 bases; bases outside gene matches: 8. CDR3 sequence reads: CASSTAGTENEKLFF. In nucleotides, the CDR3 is TGCGCCAGCAGCACCGCCGGGACAGAGAATGAAAAACTGTTTTTT.

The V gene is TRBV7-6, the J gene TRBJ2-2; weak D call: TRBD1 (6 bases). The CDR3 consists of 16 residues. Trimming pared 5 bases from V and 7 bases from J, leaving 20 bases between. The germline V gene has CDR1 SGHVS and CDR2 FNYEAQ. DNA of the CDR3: TGTGCCAGCAGCCAAGGATTGGGGGCGGCAGGCGGGGAGCTGTTTTTT. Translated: CASSQGLGAAGGELFF.

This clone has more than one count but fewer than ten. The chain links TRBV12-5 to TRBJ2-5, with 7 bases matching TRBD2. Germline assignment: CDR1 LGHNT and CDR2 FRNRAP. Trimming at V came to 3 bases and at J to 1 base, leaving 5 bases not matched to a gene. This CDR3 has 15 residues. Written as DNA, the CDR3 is TGTGCTAGTGGTTTTACTTGGGGGGGCCAAGAGACCCAGTACTTC. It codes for CASGFTWGGQETQYF.

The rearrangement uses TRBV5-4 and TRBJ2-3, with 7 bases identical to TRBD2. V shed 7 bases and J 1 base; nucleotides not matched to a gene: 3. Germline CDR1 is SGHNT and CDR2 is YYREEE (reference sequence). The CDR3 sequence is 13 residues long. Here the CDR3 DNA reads TGTGCCAGCGGGCTAGCGGGCACAGATACGCAGTATTTT. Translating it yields CASGLAGTDTQYF. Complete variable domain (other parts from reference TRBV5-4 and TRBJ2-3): ETGVTQSPTHLIKTRGQQVTLRCSSQSGHNTVSWYQQALGQGPQFIFQYYREEENGRGNFPPRFSGLQFPNYSSELNVNALELDDSALYLCASGLAGTDTQYFGPGTRLTVL.

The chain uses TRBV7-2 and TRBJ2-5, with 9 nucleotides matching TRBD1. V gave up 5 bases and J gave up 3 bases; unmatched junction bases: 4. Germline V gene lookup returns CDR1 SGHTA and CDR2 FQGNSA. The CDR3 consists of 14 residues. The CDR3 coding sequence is TGTGCCAGCAGCGGCTGGACAGGGGAAGAGACCCAGTACTTC. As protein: CASSGWTGEETQYF.

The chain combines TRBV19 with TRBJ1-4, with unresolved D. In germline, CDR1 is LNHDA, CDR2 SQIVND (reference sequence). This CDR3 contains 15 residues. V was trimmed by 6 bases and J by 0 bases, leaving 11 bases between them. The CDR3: CASSPPDTTNEKLFF. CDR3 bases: TGTGCCAGTAGCCCCCCAGACACAACTAATGAAAAACTGTTTTTT.

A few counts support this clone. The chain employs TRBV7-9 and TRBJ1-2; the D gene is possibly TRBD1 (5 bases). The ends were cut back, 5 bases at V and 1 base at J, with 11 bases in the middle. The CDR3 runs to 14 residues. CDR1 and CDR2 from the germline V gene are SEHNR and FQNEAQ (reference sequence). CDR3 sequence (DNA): TGTGCCAGCAGCCCTTTGACAGTTAACTATGGCTACACCTTC. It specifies CASSPLTVNYGYTF.

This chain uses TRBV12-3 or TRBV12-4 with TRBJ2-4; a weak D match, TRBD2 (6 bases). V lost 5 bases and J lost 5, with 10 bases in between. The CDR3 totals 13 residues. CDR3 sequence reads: CASSGGWQNIQYF. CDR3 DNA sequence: TGTGCCAGCAGTGGAGGGTGGCAAAACATTCAGTACTTC.

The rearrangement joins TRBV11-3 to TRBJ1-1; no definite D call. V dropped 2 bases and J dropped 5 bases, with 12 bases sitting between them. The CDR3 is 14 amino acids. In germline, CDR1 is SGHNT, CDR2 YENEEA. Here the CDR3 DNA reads TGTGCCAGCAGCTTAACATCTGGAGGAACTGAAGCTTTCTTT. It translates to CASSLTSGGTEAFF. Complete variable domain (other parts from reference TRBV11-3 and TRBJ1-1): EAGVVQSPRYKIIEKKQPVAFWCNPISGHNTLYWYLQNLGQGPELLIRYENEEAVDDSQLPKDRFSAERLKGVDSTLKIQPAELGDSAVYLCASSLTSGGTEAFFGQGTRLTVV.

The CDR3 is CASSDIVAYEQFF. CDR3 in DNA: TGTGCCAGCAGCGATATCGTAGCGTATGAGCAGTTCTTC. The gene calls are TRBV3-1 (or the pseudogene TRBV3-2) and TRBJ2-1, with a possible D match to TRBD2 (5 bases). The germline gives CDR1 LGHDT, CDR2 YNNKEL (reference sequence). V shed 5 bases and J shed 8 bases, with 13 bases lying between them. The CDR3 is made up of 13 amino acids.

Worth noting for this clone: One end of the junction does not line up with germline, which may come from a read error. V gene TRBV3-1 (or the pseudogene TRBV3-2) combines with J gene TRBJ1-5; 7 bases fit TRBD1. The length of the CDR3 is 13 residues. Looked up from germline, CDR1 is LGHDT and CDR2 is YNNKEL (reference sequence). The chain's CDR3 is CASSEDRVQPQHF. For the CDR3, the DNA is TGTGCCAGCAGCGAAGACAGGGTTCAGCCCCAGCATTTT.

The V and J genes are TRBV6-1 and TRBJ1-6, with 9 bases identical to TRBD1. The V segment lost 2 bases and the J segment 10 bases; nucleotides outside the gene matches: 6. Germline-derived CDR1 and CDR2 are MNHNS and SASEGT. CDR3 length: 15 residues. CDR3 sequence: CASSESTGGVSPLHF. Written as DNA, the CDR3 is TGTGCCAGCAGTGAAAGTACAGGGGGCGTATCACCCCTCCACTTT.

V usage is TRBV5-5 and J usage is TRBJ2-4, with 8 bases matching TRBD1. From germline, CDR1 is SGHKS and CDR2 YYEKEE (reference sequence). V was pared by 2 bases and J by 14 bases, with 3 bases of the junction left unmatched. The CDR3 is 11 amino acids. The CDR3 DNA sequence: TGTGCCAGCAGCTTACCGGGACAGGAGTACTTC. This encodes CASSLPGQEYF.

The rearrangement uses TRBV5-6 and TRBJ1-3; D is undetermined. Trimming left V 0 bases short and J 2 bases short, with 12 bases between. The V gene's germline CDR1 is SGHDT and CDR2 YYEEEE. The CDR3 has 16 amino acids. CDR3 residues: CASSLAPGPTGNTIYF. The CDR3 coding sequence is TGTGCCAGCAGCTTGGCCCCGGGTCCAACTGGAAACACCATATATTTT.